These T cell receptor beta chains were read from a single sample in a study of T-cell reconstitution after alpha-beta-depleted transplantation in children. TCRdb itself ran the PCR reads through MiXCR, one entry per CDR3 protein. The sample holds approximately 290,000 distinct CDR3 sequences; around a tenth are singletons and the top ten take around 22%. This sample comprised peripheral blood, obtained 180 days after TCRalphabeta/CD19-depleted stem cell transplant. Receptors were obtained from a male patient between 2 and 15 years old who had a stem cell transplant for chronic granulomatous disease, so the T cells may come from the graft donor. Both conserved end residues are part of each CDR3. D genes are given only for firm matches. Size is stated for part of the rows, as once, few or many counts, or as a class when the clone is expanded.

abundance	j_gene	d_gene	v_gene	CDR3aa	CDR3nt
many	TRBJ2-7	TRBD2	TRBV10-2	CASSLLAGSYEQYF	TGCGCCAGCAGTCTACTAGCGGGCTCCTACGAGCAGTACTTC
many	TRBJ2-7	NA	TRBV27	CASSLGGNEQYF	TGTGCCAGCAGTTTAGGAGGTAACGAGCAGTACTTC
many	TRBJ2-1	TRBD1	TRBV11-2	CASSTRQGNEQFF	TGTGCCAGCAGCACCCGACAGGGCAATGAGCAGTTCTTC
many	TRBJ2-2	NA	TRBV6-1	CASRHNQNTGELFF	TGTGCCAGCAGACACAATCAGAACACCGGGGAGCTGTTTTTT
many	TRBJ1-2	NA	TRBV5-1	CASSLLGDGYTF	TGCGCCAGCAGCTTGTTGGGGGATGGCTACACCTTC
many	TRBJ1-2	NA	TRBV7-2	CASSSDRSGYTF	TGTGCCAGCAGCTCGGACAGATCTGGCTACACCTTC
many	TRBJ1-6	NA	TRBV12-3/TRBV12-4	CASRDERRTNSPLHF	TGTGCCAGCAGGGACGAGAGACGAACTAATTCACCCCTCCACTTT
many	TRBJ1-2	NA	TRBV12-3/TRBV12-4	CASSLALFVSVDSRPYGYTF	TGTGCCAGCAGTTTAGCTTTGTTTGTCTCCGTAGACAGTCGGCCCTATGGCTACACCTTC
many	TRBJ2-3	NA	TRBV20-1	CSASQRVGQTSTDTQYF	TGCAGTGCTAGCCAACGGGTGGGGCAGACTAGCACAGATACGCAGTATTTT
many	TRBJ2-7	TRBD1	TRBV7-9	CASSPADRGREQYF	TGTGCCAGCAGCCCGGCAGACAGGGGGCGCGAGCAGTACTTC
many	TRBJ2-5	NA	TRBV5-1	CASSRGGGDQETQYF	TGCGCCAGCAGCAGGGGAGGGGGGGATCAAGAGACCCAGTACTTC
many	TRBJ2-5	NA	TRBV7-8	CASSVGQQETQYF	TGTGCCAGCAGCGTGGGGCAACAAGAGACCCAGTACTTC
few	TRBJ1-6	NA	TRBV6-2/TRBV6-3	CASNPSDRYNSPLHF	TGTGCCAGCAACCCATCCGACAGATATAATTCACCCCTCCACTTT
many	TRBJ1-5	TRBD1	TRBV7-2	CASSLVFGQGNQPQHF	TGTGCCAGCAGCTTAGTTTTTGGACAGGGGAATCAGCCCCAGCATTTT
many	TRBJ2-7	NA	TRBV6-2/TRBV6-3	CASRRHRKIYEQYF	TGTGCCAGCAGGAGGCACAGGAAAATCTACGAGCAGTACTTC
many	TRBJ1-5	NA	TRBV19	CASSISTGGWNQPQHF	TGTGCCAGTAGTATCTCAACGGGGGGATGGAATCAGCCCCAGCATTTT
many	TRBJ2-7	TRBD2	TRBV20-1	CSATRTSIYEQYF	TGCAGTGCTACCCGGACTAGTATCTACGAGCAGTACTTC
few	TRBJ2-1	NA	TRBV6-1	CASSEAQGPNEQFF	TGTGCCAGCAGTGAAGCCCAGGGTCCCAATGAGCAGTTCTTC
many	TRBJ2-5	NA	TRBV29-1	CSGRGGIQETQYF	TGCAGCGGAAGGGGTGGGATTCAAGAGACCCAGTACTTC
many	TRBJ1-5	NA	TRBV20-1	CSAREWTVLQPQHF	TGCAGTGCTAGAGAATGGACAGTACTTCAGCCCCAGCATTTT
many	TRBJ2-1	NA	TRBV3-1	CASSLGGENEQFF	TGTGCCAGCAGCCTGGGCGGGGAGAATGAGCAGTTCTTC
NA	TRBJ1-2	TRBD1	TRBV6-2/TRBV6-3	CASSSGQWPYGYTF	TGTGCCAGCAGCTCGGGACAGTGGCCTTATGGCTACACCTTC
many	TRBJ2-7	NA	TRBV13	CASSSRGLAGREQYF	TGTGCCAGCAGCTCAAGAGGTCTTGCGGGTCGCGAGCAGTACTTC
many	TRBJ2-1	TRBD2	TRBV6-5	CASRAIAGPSYNEQFF	TGTGCCAGCAGGGCGATAGCGGGGCCCTCCTACAATGAGCAGTTCTTC
many	TRBJ2-1	TRBD2	TRBV29-1	CSVEAESGGGYNEQFF	TGCAGCGTTGAGGCCGAGAGCGGGGGAGGATACAATGAGCAGTTCTTC
many	TRBJ1-1	TRBD1	TRBV5-5	CASSLDLQGGNTEAFF	TGTGCCAGCAGCTTGGACCTACAGGGGGGAAACACTGAAGCTTTCTTT
few	TRBJ2-1	TRBD1	TRBV5-4	CASSLVGRTGFNEQFF	TGTGCCAGCAGCTTGGTTGGGCGGACAGGGTTCAATGAGCAGTTCTTC
many	TRBJ2-1	NA	TRBV6-1	CASSAGPSFYNEQFF	TGTGCCAGCAGTGCGGGACCCAGCTTCTACAATGAGCAGTTCTTC
many	TRBJ1-4	NA	TRBV29-1	CSVADRRSSTNEKLFF	TGCAGCGTAGCAGACAGAAGAAGCTCGACTAATGAAAAACTGTTTTTT
many	TRBJ2-5	NA	TRBV27	CASSSSLLETQYF	TGTGCCAGCAGTTCATCCCTTTTAGAGACCCAGTACTTC
many	TRBJ2-1	NA	TRBV4-1	CASSQVRSALASNEQFF	TGCGCCAGCAGCCAAGTTCGGTCTGCTTTGGCCTCTAATGAGCAGTTCTTC
many	TRBJ2-3	NA	TRBV5-1	CASKRGNGDTQYF	TGCGCCAGCAAGAGAGGGAATGGAGATACGCAGTATTTT
NA	TRBJ2-6	TRBD1	TRBV5-1	CASSFTGQGSSGANVLTF	TGCGCCAGCAGCTTCACTGGACAGGGAAGCTCTGGGGCCAACGTCCTGACTTTC
many	TRBJ2-1	NA	TRBV20-1	CSASPGGLSYNEQFF	TGCAGTGCTAGCCCCGGGGGTTTGTCCTACAATGAGCAGTTCTTC
many	TRBJ2-1	TRBD2	TRBV7-8	CASSLRPGLAGIEQFF	TGTGCCAGCAGCTTAAGGCCGGGACTAGCGGGAATTGAGCAGTTCTTC
many	TRBJ2-7	NA	TRBV20-1	CSALRWGEYEQYF	TGCAGTGCACTACGATGGGGGGAGTACGAGCAGTACTTC